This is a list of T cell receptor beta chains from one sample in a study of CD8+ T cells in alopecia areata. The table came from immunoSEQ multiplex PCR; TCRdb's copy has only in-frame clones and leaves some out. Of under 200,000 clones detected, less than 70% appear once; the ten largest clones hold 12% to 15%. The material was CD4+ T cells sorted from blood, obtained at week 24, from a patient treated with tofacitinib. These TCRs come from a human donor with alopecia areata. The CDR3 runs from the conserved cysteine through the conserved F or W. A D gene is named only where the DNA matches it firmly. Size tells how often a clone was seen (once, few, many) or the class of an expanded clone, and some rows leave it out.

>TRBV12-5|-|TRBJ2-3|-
CASGLAQGVGDTQYF
TGTGCTAGTGGTTTGGCTCAGGGTGTGGGAGATACGCAGTATTTT
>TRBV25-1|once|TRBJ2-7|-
CASSVAGTHEQYF
TGTGCCAGCAGTGTGGCGGGGACCCACGAGCAGTACTTC
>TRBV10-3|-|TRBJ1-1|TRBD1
CAISAGTGVEAFF
TGTGCCATCAGTGCCGGGACAGGGGTTGAAGCTTTCTTT
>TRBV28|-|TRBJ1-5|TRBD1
CASSKTGGANQPQHF
TGTGCCAGCAGCAAGACAGGGGGGGCAAATCAGCCCCAGCATTTT
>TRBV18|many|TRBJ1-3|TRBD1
CASTGQGLSGNTIYF
TGTGCCAGCACGGGACAGGGGCTCTCCGGAAACACCATATATTTT
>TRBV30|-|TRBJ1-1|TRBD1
CAWSEGTGNRDEVAFF
TGTGCCTGGAGTGAGGGGACAGGTAACAGGGATGAGGTGGCTTTCTTT
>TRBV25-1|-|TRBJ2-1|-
CASSVGSSYNEQFF
TGTGCCAGCAGTGTAGGGAGCAGCTACAATGAGCAGTTCTTC
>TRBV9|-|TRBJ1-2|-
CASSVVGTDGYTF
TGTGCCAGCAGCGTAGTAGGGACGGATGGCTACACCTTC
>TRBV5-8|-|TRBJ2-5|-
CASSRGLEVETQYF
TGTGCCAGCAGCAGGGGACTTGAAGTGGAGACCCAGTACTTC
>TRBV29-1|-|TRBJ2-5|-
CSVKSGRETQYF
TGCAGCGTTAAATCAGGGCGGGAGACCCAGTACTTC
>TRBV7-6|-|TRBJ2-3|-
CASSRDVADTQYF
TGTGCCAGCAGTCGGGACGTCGCAGATACGCAGTATTTT
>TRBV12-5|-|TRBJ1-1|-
CASGRDTTEAFF
TGTGCTAGTGGTCGGGACACCACTGAAGCTTTCTTT
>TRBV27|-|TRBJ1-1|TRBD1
CASRRDSFFEAFF
TGTGCCAGCAGGCGGGACAGCTTCTTTGAAGCTTTCTTT